This paragraph reports one T cell receptor (beta chain). This record belongs to a study of control samples from healthy donors and cancer patients. Germline V gene data show CDR1 as LNHDA and CDR2 as SQIVND (reference sequence). The CDR3 covers 15 residues. V lost 5 bases and J lost 7, with 15 bases in between. Sequencing used immunoSEQ multiplex PCR; TCRdb keeps in-frame clones, though not all of them. The table records 90,000 to 150,000 clones, 88% of them present only once. Sequencing input: blood. The V and J genes are TRBV19 and TRBJ1-6; a weak D match, TRBD1 (5 bases). This sequence was found in a man between 35 and 55 years old in good health. This CDR3 is CASSSPGRTNSPLHF. CDR3 bases: TGTGCCAGTAGTTCTCCGGGACGAACCAATTCACCCCTCCACTTT.